The 23 T cell receptor beta chains listed next were all sequenced from one sample in a study of cytomegalovirus exposure and HLA in healthy donors. Some clones are missing from TCRdb's copy, which holds only in-frame ones; the method was immunoSEQ multiplex PCR. The data show about 110,000 clones, 86% seen once. The sequenced sample was PBMCs. These receptors were collected from a woman aged 18 to 35 in good health and CMV-seropositive.

The chain recombines TRBV13 with TRBJ1-1; 8 nucleotides agree with TRBD1. Looked up from germline, CDR1 is PRHDT and CDR2 is FYEKMQ (reference sequence). The CDR3 runs to 14 residues. Losses at the gene ends were 2 bases for V and 4 bases for J; bases not matched to a gene: 3. The chain's CDR3 is CASSLQTGVTEAFF. The CDR3 DNA reads TGTGCCAGCAGCTTACAGACAGGGGTCACTGAAGCTTTCTTT.

The V gene is TRBV9, the J gene TRBJ2-1, with 7 bases fitting TRBD1. This CDR3 contains 15 residues. Germline V CDR1 and CDR2: SGDLS, YYNGEE. The V gene end was trimmed by 2 bases and the J gene end by 2 bases; junction bases not matched to a gene: 4. CDR3 protein: CASSVGDRTYNEQFF. CDR3 sequence (DNA): TGTGCCAGCAGCGTCGGGGACAGAACCTACAATGAGCAGTTCTTC.

This chain uses TRBV7-3 with TRBJ2-1; 14 bases fit TRBD2. Unmatched junction bases numbered 8, after V lost 5 bases and J lost 8 bases. Germline-derived CDR1 and CDR2 are SGHTA and FQGTGA. The CDR3 is 16 residues long. CDR3 sequence (DNA): TGTGCCAGCAGCCGAACCGGGACTAGCGGGAGTGATGAGCAGTTCTTC. Translated: CASSRTGTSGSDEQFF. Full variable domain (missing parts from reference TRBV7-3 and TRBJ2-1): GAGVSQTPSNKVTEKGKYVELRCDPISGHTALYWYRQSLGQGPEFLIYFQGTGAADDSGLPNDRFFAVRPEGSVSTLKIQRTERGDSAVYLCASSRTGTSGSDEQFFGPGTRLTVL.

The chain uses TRBV2 and TRBJ2-7; 9 nucleotides agree with TRBD1. With V trimmed by 7 bases and J by 7 bases, 8 bases remained unmatched. There are 13 residues in the CDR3. Germline V gene data show CDR1 as SNHLY and CDR2 as FYNNEI. The CDR3 loop is CASTWTGAMEQYF. CDR3 sequence (DNA): TGTGCCAGCACCTGGACAGGGGCGATGGAGCAGTACTTC.

V is TRBV6-5 and J is TRBJ2-7; the match to TRBD2 covers 9 bases. V lost 7 bases, J lost 1 base, and 8 bases stayed unmatched. This CDR3 contains 15 residues. The germline V gene encodes CDR1 MNHEY and CDR2 SVGAGI. CDR3 sequence (DNA): TGTGCCAGCACCCGTACTAGCGGGTTTTCCTACGAGCAGTACTTC. Amino acids: CASTRTSGFSYEQYF.

The V gene is TRBV4-2, the J gene TRBJ2-1; D is unclear. V lost 4 bases and J lost 0, with 7 bases in between. CDR1 is LGHNA and CDR2 is YNFKEQ in the germline V gene. The CDR3 covers 14 residues. The CDR3 DNA sequence: TGTGCCAGCAGCCCCCTGAGCTCCTACAATGAGCAGTTCTTC. Its translation: CASSPLSSYNEQFF.

The chain couples TRBV25-1 to TRBJ2-1; D uncertain. The CDR3 length is 18 residues. The V end was cut by 5 bases, the J end by 1 base, with 21 bases between. The germline gives CDR1 MGHDK, CDR2 SYGVNS. CDR3 amino acids: CASSRWVWPERSYNEQFF. The CDR3 DNA reads TGTGCCAGCAGTCGCTGGGTCTGGCCTGAGAGGTCCTACAATGAGCAGTTCTTC. Drawing the rest from reference TRBV25-1 and TRBJ2-1, the complete variable domain is EADIYQTPRYLVIGTGKKITLECSQTMGHDKMYWYQQDPGMELHLIHYSYGVNSTEKGDLSSESTVSRIRTEHFPLTLESARPSHTSQYLCASSRWVWPERSYNEQFFGPGTRLTVL.

The genes are TRBV10-2 and TRBJ2-5; D not certain. The V gene's germline CDR1 is WSHSY and CDR2 SAAADI. The CDR3 spans 13 residues. Trimming removed 1 base from V and 2 bases from J, with 5 bases in between. Written as DNA, the CDR3 is TGCGCCAGCAGTGAGTTCAGGCAAGAGACCCAGTACTTC. This translates into CASSEFRQETQYF.

The chain has TRBV9 and TRBJ2-7; 9 bases map to TRBD1. V lost 0 bases to trimming and J lost 1 base; unmatched junction nucleotides: 2. There are 15 residues in the CDR3. Per germline, CDR1 SGDLS and CDR2 YYNGEE. Written as DNA, the CDR3 is TGTGCCAGCAGCGTAGACGACAGGGGGTCCTACGAGCAGTACTTC. Translated, it gives CASSVDDRGSYEQYF.

This rearrangement joins TRBV2 to TRBJ1-2; 12 nucleotides agree with TRBD1. The CDR3 extends over 13 amino acids. In germline, CDR1 is SNHLY, CDR2 FYNNEI. V dropped 6 bases and J dropped 8; count of bases not matched to a gene: 4. The CDR3 DNA reads TGTGCCAGCAGGAAAGGGACAGGGGGCGGCTACACCTTC. Its protein is CASRKGTGGGYTF.

The rearrangement joins TRBV7-2 to TRBJ1-2, with 7 positions matching TRBD1. The CDR3 loop spans 15 amino acids. Trimming removed 4 bases from V and 1 base from J; junction bases left unmatched: 6. Looked up from germline, CDR1 is SGHTA and CDR2 is FQGNSA. The CDR3 loop reads CASSSEGAGNYGYTF. Written as DNA, the CDR3 is TGTGCCAGCAGCTCCGAGGGGGCCGGTAACTATGGCTACACCTTC.

This clone was detected only once. The CDR3 sequence: CASSLLDRRSPEAFF. The CDR3 DNA sequence: TGTGCCAGCAGTTTACTGGACAGGCGTAGCCCTGAAGCTTTCTTT. V gene TRBV28 combines with J gene TRBJ1-1, with 7 bases that match TRBD1. Germline V gene data show CDR1 as MDHEN and CDR2 as SYDVKM. This CDR3 is 15 amino acids long. V trimming: 2 bases; J trimming: 6 bases; junction bases outside the gene matches: 9.

This sequence joins TRBV7-8 and TRBJ1-2; maybe TRBD1 (6 bases). CDR1 is SGHVS, CDR2 FQNEAQ, per germline. V lost 5 bases and J 9 bases, leaving 16 bases between the germline ends. The length of the CDR3 is 13 residues. Here the CDR3 DNA reads TGTGCCAGCAGCGCCAGCTACAGGGATCGCTACACCTTC. Encoded protein: CASSASYRDRYTF.

In this sample, this clone turned up a few times. The chain uses TRBV30 and TRBJ1-5; 7 bases agree with TRBD1. The germline V gene encodes CDR1 GTSNPN and CDR2 SVGIG (reference sequence). V lost 2 bases, J lost 6 bases, and 10 bases stayed unmatched. This CDR3 is built from 15 residues. Here the CDR3 DNA reads TGTGCCTGGAGTCCCGGAGACAGGGAACGTCAGCCCCAGCATTTT. This translates into CAWSPGDRERQPQHF.

J is TRBJ2-5 and V is TRBV20-1, with 8 bases fitting TRBD2. This CDR3 comprises 11 residues. The V gene end was trimmed by 6 bases and the J gene end by 4 bases; junction bases not matched to a gene: 1. The germline V gene encodes CDR1 DFQATT and CDR2 SNEGSKA (reference sequence). The CDR3 DNA follows: TGCAGTGCCCGGGGGGGAGAGACCCAGTACTTC. This codes for CSARGGETQYF.

About this clone itself: With a much larger clone just one base away, this may be a read error. Other DNA sequences within the sample encode an identical CDR3. J is TRBJ2-2 and V is TRBV19, with D unclear. The CDR3 runs to 15 residues. Germline-derived CDR1 and CDR2 are LNHDA and SQIVND (reference sequence). The CDR3 DNA reads TGTGCTAGCCTCCCGGGTCCAGACGGCACCGGGGAGCTGTTTTTT. Its translation is CASLPGPDGTGELFF.

This sequence joins TRBV5-6 and TRBJ2-4; 8 nucleotides line up with TRBD1. Looked up from germline, CDR1 is SGHDT and CDR2 is YYEEEE. The CDR3 spans 14 residues. The V gene end was trimmed by 5 bases and the J gene end by 7 bases; junction bases not matched to a gene: 8. CDR3 DNA: TGTGCCAGCAGACCAGGGGGCGCGAGCAACATTCAGTACTTC. This sequence encodes CASRPGGASNIQYF.

V gene TRBV11-3 combines with J gene TRBJ1-5; TRBD1 matches 8 bases. This CDR3 contains 14 residues. CDR1 SGHNT and CDR2 YENEEA come from the germline V gene. The V gene end was trimmed by 6 bases and the J gene end by 4 bases; junction bases not matched to a gene: 5. CDR3 DNA: TGTGCCAGCAGTCTAACAGGGGGGAATCAGCCCCAGCATTTT. Its protein is CASSLTGGNQPQHF.

V and J are TRBV28 and TRBJ2-2, with 7 bases identical to TRBD1. V lost 4 bases to trimming and J lost 6 bases; unmatched junction nucleotides: 11. This CDR3 comprises 16 residues. Germline loops: CDR1 MDHEN, CDR2 SYDVKM. The CDR3 is CASSSPTGTLAGELFF. The CDR3 coding sequence is TGTGCCAGCAGTTCACCGACAGGGACACTCGCCGGGGAGCTGTTTTTT.

V and J are TRBV28 and TRBJ1-2; possible D gene TRBD1, 6 bases. This CDR3 has 15 residues. Trimming took 4 bases from V and 8 from J, leaving 20 bases between them. Germline V gene sequence: CDR1 MDHEN, CDR2 SYDVKM. The CDR3 reads CASSYRDTKVGGYTF. CDR3 sequence (DNA): TGTGCCAGCAGTTATAGGGACACAAAAGTGGGGGGCTACACCTTC.

V usage is TRBV6-1 and J usage is TRBJ1-5; perhaps TRBD1 as D (5 bases). This CDR3 contains 13 residues. CDR1 and CDR2 (germline): MNHNS, SASEGT. V lost 0 bases and J lost 5, with 5 bases in between. CDR3: CASSEAGDQPQHF. CDR3 DNA sequence: TGTGCCAGCAGTGAAGCAGGGGATCAGCCCCAGCATTTT.

V gene TRBV14 combines with J gene TRBJ1-1; a weak D match, TRBD1 (6 bases). Germline CDR1 and CDR2: SGHDN and FVKESK. This CDR3 region has 13 residues. The V end lost 4 bases, the J end lost 5 bases, and 11 bases lay between the germline ends. The CDR3 bases are TGTGCCAGCAGCCTAGGGGGTGAAACTGAAGCTTTCTTT. Translating gives CASSLGGETEAFF.

The chain combines TRBV11-2 with TRBJ1-2; D unclear. CDR1 and CDR2 (germline): SGHAT, FQNNGV. V was clipped by 0 bases and J by 4 bases, with 3 bases between them. This CDR3 has 12 residues. This CDR3 is CASSLDSYGYTF. CDR3 DNA sequence: TGTGCCAGCAGCTTAGATAGCTATGGCTACACCTTC.